This TCR beta chain was captured by sequencing in a study of blood T cells in healthy people across ages (dated by TCRdb to between 2015 and 2017). Some background on the complete study: In model experiments, template switching captured roughly one uniquely barcoded TCR beta cDNA molecule for every two T cells. To track age-related changes in TCR beta repertoire diversity, the study relied on deep sequencing normalized with unique cDNA molecular identifiers. Donors were grouped into four age groups: young (average approximately 16 years), middle-aged (39), aged (over 55) and long-lived (approximately 75). To avoid experimental bias, donors of different ages were randomly spread across the sequencing lanes. The study analyzed two additional independent replicas of 1 million unique cDNA reads from the same blood draw for two donors, one aged 18 to 30 and one aged 80 or older. On the study overall, not on this receptor specifically: Estimates of total diversity from one million sequenced T cells were regarded as lower bounds and underestimates. Since profiling was done on bulk unsorted PBMCs, naive and antigen-experienced compartments could not be conclusively compared. Because the CMV infection status of the donors was unknown, age-related changes in expanded clonotypes may potentially have been confounded. A strong correlation was found between observed TCR beta diversity and the percentage of naive T cells measured by flow cytometry. As age increased, observed TCR beta diversity per million T cells dropped in a roughly linear way, and a significant reduction was already evident by age around 41. The long-lived group showed more naive CD4+ T cells, fewer expanded clones and increased TCR diversity than the aged group, suggesting age selection.

Donors were 35 to 40 systemically healthy Caucasian individuals from Russia aged roughly 6 to 100 years. Each donor gave 8.5 to 10 milliliters of peripheral blood, collected into EDTA-treated Vacutainer tubes. Ficoll-Paque density-gradient centrifugation was used to isolate PBMCs, with at least 7 million obtained per sample. Total RNA, at least 6 micrograms per sample, was extracted from PBMCs with Trizol reagent. Naive CD45RAhigh/CD27high T cell percentages were measured by flow cytometry on a PBMC aliquot from every donor. To note about this clonotype: No cognate antigen has been identified for it. Base quality data are lacking; no much larger clone is found one base away.

Trimming costs V 8 bases and J 4 bases, and their ends lie 14 bases apart. From the cysteine through the phenylalanine, the CDR3 covers 12 amino acids. The DNA shown is the 36-base CDR3, in frame from base 1. The CDR1 and CDR2 encoded by the germline V gene are SQVTM and ANQGSEA. The library was made by 5' RACE. The sample was run on an Illumina HiSeq 2500. A second PCR of roughly 7 to 12 cycles was run with a J-beta primer mix and a sample-barcoded 5' primer. Each TCR beta cDNA molecule received a unique molecular identifier from a template-switch 5' adaptor carrying 12 random nucleotides. Each sample yielded at least 2.5 million CDR3-containing paired-end reads. First-strand cDNA synthesis was performed from all RNA using the Mint cDNA synthesis kit, with priming by a TRBC-specific oligonucleotide. Following uracil-DNA glycosylase treatment, all cDNA underwent a first 18-cycle PCR with the universal primers M1SS and BC2_uni_R. The source study handled its data this way. For normalization, 1 million high-quality reads, each with a distinct molecular identifier, were randomly selected from each sample. Reads with shared molecular identifiers were discarded instead of being binned into consensus sequences. CDR3 identification, clonotype clustering and error correction used MiTCR with a Q25 quality threshold and the strictest error-elimination algorithm. A nonparametric unseen species model with Euler transformation was used to estimate a lower bound on total TCR beta diversity. Starting from the raw public reads, TCRdb applied fastp trimming at Q25, assembled clones with MiXCR and retained in-frame beta chains. Rows are combined by CDR3 protein, so each entry shows the most common genes and DNA. These V and J calls originate from TCRdb's pipeline instead of the authors' own analysis. This sample is represented by 550,000 to 600,000 distinct CDR3 sequences; about 26% of them were singletons. The top ten constitute 15% to 20% of the sample.

The source is a woman in her sixties or seventies in good health. This sequence uses TRBV29-1 and TRBJ2-5, with the identity of the D gene unclear. The sequenced sample was blood. The CDR3 region reads CSHMSGPETQYF. The nucleotide sequence is TGCAGCCATATGTCCGGCCCAGAGACCCAGTACTTC.